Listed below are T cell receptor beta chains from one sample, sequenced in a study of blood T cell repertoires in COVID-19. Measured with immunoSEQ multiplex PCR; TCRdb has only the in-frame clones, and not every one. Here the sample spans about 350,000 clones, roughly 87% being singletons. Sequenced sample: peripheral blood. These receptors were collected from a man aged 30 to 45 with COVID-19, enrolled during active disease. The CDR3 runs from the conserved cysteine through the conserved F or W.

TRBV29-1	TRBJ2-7	CSVRPGGYEQYF
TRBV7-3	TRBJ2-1	CASSTLRGDSYNEQFF
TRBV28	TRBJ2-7	CASSPHRLGTDSYEQYF
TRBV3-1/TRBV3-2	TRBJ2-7	CASSIGTSGGARRSYEQYF
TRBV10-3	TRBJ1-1	CAISPGQGKAGDTEAFF
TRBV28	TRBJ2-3	CASSNRASTDTQYF
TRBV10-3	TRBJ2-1	CATAEFDNEQFF
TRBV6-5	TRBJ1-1	CASITGTGLGTEAFF
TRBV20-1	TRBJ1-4	CSASEGTGGEEKLFF
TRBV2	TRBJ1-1	CASRDLTGAGGTEAFF
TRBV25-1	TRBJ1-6	CASSRQGDSPLHF
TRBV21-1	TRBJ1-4	CASSNMGPGRVNEKLFF
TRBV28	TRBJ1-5	CASGSLVRLSNQPQHF
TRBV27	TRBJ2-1	CASSLSSNGGVNEQFF
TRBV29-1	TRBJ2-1	CSVVSAGGYNEQFF
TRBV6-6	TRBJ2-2	CASSYFGERELFF
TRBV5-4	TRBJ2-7	CASNRQGAYEQYF
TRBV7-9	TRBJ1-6	CASSRITGQLFSYNSPLHF
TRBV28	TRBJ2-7	CASSSGQSPFDEQYF
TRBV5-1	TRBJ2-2	CASSLVVDTGELFF
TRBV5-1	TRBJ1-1	CASSFLAENTEAFF
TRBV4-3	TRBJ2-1	CASSQVFASGRARFF
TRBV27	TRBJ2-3	CASSLQGDTQYF
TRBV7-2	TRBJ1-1	CASSLVGGGTALEAFF
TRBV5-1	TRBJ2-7	CASTPSGGIYEQYF
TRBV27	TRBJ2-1	CASSQGLAGISYNEQFF
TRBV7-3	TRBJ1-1	CASSLSRTGNTEAFF
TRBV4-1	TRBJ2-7	CASSLTPGQGANEQYF
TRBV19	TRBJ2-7	CASREGQLYEQYF
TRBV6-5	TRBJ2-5	CASSYVGARRETQYF